This T cell receptor (beta chain) is from a study of cytomegalovirus exposure and HLA in healthy donors (dated by TCRdb to about 2017). Notes on the research overall: The roughly 670 repertoires of the first cohort and the 95 to 150 validation repertoires were produced on the same platform, according to a later analysis. The aim of the study was to test whether cataloging public T cell receptors could identify signatures of past pathogen exposure. A separate validation cohort of about 110 different subjects was used in addition to the approximately 640-subject first cohort. To predict cytomegalovirus infection status, the study combined high-throughput TCR immunosequencing, statistical association of individual TCRs with disease status, and machine learning.

Beyond this particular receptor, the publication reports: In vitro tests confirmed that a few of the cytomegalovirus-associated TCR beta chains recognize cytomegalovirus antigens. The study gave a list of about 160 TCR beta chains associated with cytomegalovirus. Most TCR sequences were observed very rarely across donors, whereas some public TCRs were present in many individuals. The validation cohort had no HLA typing available for a later analysis, so co-occurrence within that cohort was assessed over all 130 or so repertoires. The authors suggested that the approach could potentially be extended to other disease states and immunological phenotypes. Of the cluster scores, about 94% were above 0 in a later analysis, which found that TCRs clustered in the first cohort also tended to co-occur in the 90 to 150 validation repertoires. The classifier was reported to diagnose cytomegalovirus status with high specificity and sensitivity in both the original and validation cohorts.

The CDR1 and CDR2 encoded by the germline V gene are MDHEN and SYDVKM. V trim: 1 base; J trim: 0 bases; unmatched bases: 4. Including cysteine and phenylalanine, the CDR3 has 18 amino acids. Only the CDR3 part of the read is kept: 54 bases, read in frame from the first base. For this clone: Its binding antigen is unknown. No base qualities exist here, and no much larger clone lies one base off it.

Donors formed part of the validation cohort, which comprised 120 subjects and was distinct from the first cohort of 550 to 850 subjects. To prepare the library, the immunoSEQ multiplex PCR assay was applied. The paper's data handling went like this. A statistical classification framework was built for diagnosing cytomegalovirus status from the catalog of TCR beta chain sequences. TCRdb provides this immuneACCESS table in a form limited to in-frame rearrangements. Some clones are lacking; in checked studies, under half of them reflect an unresolved V gene, and why the rest are absent is not known. The DNA was the basis for D and trimming; V, J and clone size are from that table. The sample contains roughly 80,000 clones, approximately 90% of them found a single time. The ten most abundant clones make up around 2.1% of the sample.

The sequence was collected from a man aged 25 to 45 in good health and CMV-seronegative. The V and J genes are TRBV28 and TRBJ1-6, with 9 bases matching TRBD1. Source material: PBMCs. The base sequence is TGTGCCAGCAGTTTATATGACAGGGGGAGCTCCTATAATTCACCCCTCCACTTT. This codes for CASSLYDRGSSYNSPLHF.